The rows below give T cell receptor beta chains drawn from one sample of a study of blood T cell repertoires in COVID-19. The table came from immunoSEQ multiplex PCR; TCRdb's copy has only in-frame clones and leaves some out. The sample lists about 480,000 clones; roughly 90% were seen once. Sequences were obtained from PBMCs or T cells enriched from blood (not recorded which). Source of these receptors: a woman in her forties who had recovered from COVID-19. Both conserved end residues are part of each CDR3. The order of the fields is J gene, V gene, clone size, D gene, CDR3 DNA, CDR3 protein. A D gene is named only where the DNA matches it firmly. Size values are once, few and many counts, or a class for expanded clones, and some rows have none.

TRBJ2-1 | TRBV24-1 | . | TRBD2 | TGTGCCACCAGTGATGCCGGGACTAGCGGGAGGGCCAGCTCCTACAATGAGCAGTTCTTC | CATSDAGTSGRASSYNEQFF
TRBJ1-5 | TRBV6-5 | . | . | TGTGCCAGCAGTTACGCCCCAGATCAGCCCCAGCATTTT | CASSYAPDQPQHF
TRBJ1-2 | TRBV6-4 | . | . | TGTGCCAGCAGTCAGGGTGGTAATGGCTACACCTTC | CASSQGGNGYTF
TRBJ1-5 | TRBV19 | . | . | TGTGCCAGTAGTATACAGGTTTTCAATCAGCCCCAGCATTTT | CASSIQVFNQPQHF
TRBJ2-3 | TRBV9 | . | TRBD2 | TGTGCCAGCAGCGTAAACGGGGGGGCCCTCGATACGCAGTATTTT | CASSVNGGALDTQYF
TRBJ1-1 | TRBV27 | . | . | TGTGCCACCAAAAACCGCAGGGGACACTTGAACACTGAAGCTTTCTTT | CATKNRRGHLNTEAFF
TRBJ1-2 | TRBV15 | once | . | TGTGCCACCAGCAGAGTCCCTCCCGCGCGCTATGGCTACACCTTC | CATSRVPPARYGYTF
TRBJ2-7 | TRBV4-1 | few | TRBD1 | TGCGCCAGCAGCCATTCCCCCGGACAGGACGACAACGAGCAGTACTTC | CASSHSPGQDDNEQYF
TRBJ2-3 | TRBV5-1 | . | . | TGCGCCAGCAGCTTGACAGGGCCTAGCACAGATACGCAGTATTTT | CASSLTGPSTDTQYF
TRBJ1-1 | TRBV18 | once | TRBD1 | TGTGCCAGCTCACCTGCACAGGGGGAAAACACTGAAGCTTTCTTT | CASSPAQGENTEAFF
TRBJ2-7 | TRBV12-3/TRBV12-4 | . | . | TGTGCCAGCAGTCCTACAGATTCCTACGAGCAGTACTTC | CASSPTDSYEQYF
TRBJ1-3 | TRBV2 | . | . | TGTGCCAGCAGTGCGCAGGGGAGCCGAAACACCATATATTTT | CASSAQGSRNTIYF
TRBJ1-1 | TRBV6-5 | . | . | TGTGCCAGCAGTTCTTGGACAACGAACACTGAAGCTTTCTTT | CASSSWTTNTEAFF
TRBJ2-7 | TRBV11-3 | . | TRBD1 | TGTGCCAGCAGCTTAGATGGGACAGGCTACGAGCAGTACTTC | CASSLDGTGYEQYF
TRBJ1-4 | TRBV5-4 | . | TRBD1 | TGTGCCAGCAGCGTGGGACAGGCAACTAATGAAAAACTGTTTTTT | CASSVGQATNEKLFF
TRBJ1-2 | TRBV7-2 | . | TRBD1 | TGTGCCAGCAGCTTAGGAGGGACAGTTCGCGGCTACACCTTC | CASSLGGTVRGYTF
TRBJ2-7 | TRBV19 | once | TRBD2 | TGTGCCAGTAACCGGGGACTAGCGGGCTCCTACGAGCAGTACTTC | CASNRGLAGSYEQYF
TRBJ1-1 | TRBV19 | . | . | TGTGCCAGTAGTATACAACACGCGAACACTGAAGCTTTCTTT | CASSIQHANTEAFF
TRBJ1-1 | TRBV18 | . | . | TGTGCCAGCTCGAAGACAGGGAACACTGAAGCTTTCTTT | CASSKTGNTEAFF
TRBJ1-1 | TRBV4-3 | . | . | TGCGCCAGCAGCCAGGGGGCCGGGAACACTGAAGCTTTCTTT | CASSQGAGNTEAFF
TRBJ2-7 | TRBV6-6 | . | . | TGTGCCAGCAACCCACCAGGGGAGGGGTACGAGCAGTACTTC | CASNPPGEGYEQYF
TRBJ1-2 | TRBV29-1 | . | . | TGCAGCGTCTCGGTGACAGGAACCTATGGCTACACCTTC | CSVSVTGTYGYTF
TRBJ2-2 | TRBV6-5 | . | . | TGTGCCAGCAGTTACGTCTCTTTCGGGGAGCTGTTTTTT | CASSYVSFGELFF
TRBJ2-7 | TRBV6-6 | . | TRBD2 | TGTGCCAGCAGTTCGCCGGGACTAGCGGGCCACGAGCAGTACTTC | CASSSPGLAGHEQYF
TRBJ2-3 | TRBV9 | . | . | TGTGCCAGCAGCGTAGGAACGGGGACATCCATTTGGGCGGATACGCAGTATTTT | CASSVGTGTSIWADTQYF
TRBJ1-4 | TRBV11-2 | . | . | TGTGCCAGCAGCTTAGTAGCAGCCAATAATGAAAAACTGTTTTTT | CASSLVAANNEKLFF
TRBJ2-7 | TRBV19 | . | . | TGTGCCAGTAGTATAAACGGAGACCCGCTAGCCGAGCAGTACTTC | CASSINGDPLAEQYF
TRBJ2-7 | TRBV29-1 | . | TRBD2 | TGCAGCGTTGAACGGACCCTAGCGGGAGGCGGAGAGCAGTACTTC | CSVERTLAGGGEQYF
TRBJ2-7 | TRBV7-8 | . | TRBD2 | TGTGCCAGCAGCCGGGGACTAGCGGGGAGCTCCTACGAGCAGTACTTC | CASSRGLAGSSYEQYF
TRBJ1-1 | TRBV19 | . | . | TGTGCCAGTAGTATAGGCCTCGAGGCTTTCTTT | CASSIGLEAFF
TRBJ2-1 | TRBV10-1 | . | . | TGCGCCAGCAGTGAGTCCACTAGAGGGTGGGGTGAGCAGTTCTTC | CASSESTRGWGEQFF
TRBJ2-7 | TRBV10-3 | . | . | TGTGCCATCAGTGATAAGGAGCGAAATCTTTCCGAGCAGTACTTC | CAISDKERNLSEQYF
TRBJ2-5 | TRBV14 | . | . | TGTGCCAGCAGCCACCTCGGGAGTCGACAAGAGACCCAGTACTTC | CASSHLGSRQETQYF